This T cell receptor beta chain was found in a study of long-term antiretroviral therapy in people with HIV. The CDR3 is 12 residues long. Losses at the gene ends were 8 bases for V and 1 base for J; bases not matched to a gene: 1. Germline V gene data show CDR1 as MNHEY and CDR2 as SMNVEV (reference sequence). Version v3.0 of the immunoSEQ assay ran at survey level. Sequenced by immunoSEQ multiplex PCR; TCRdb stores in-frame clones only, minus some. The table has approximately 15,000 clones, about 80% seen once. The chain is built from TRBV27 and TRBJ1-1; 7 bases align to TRBD1. This specimen was unsorted PBMCs, taken just before starting antiretroviral therapy. The clonotype comes from a man between 40 and 49 years old with HIV. DNA for the CDR3: TGTGCCAGCTGGACAGGGAACACTGAAGCTTTCTTT. This encodes CASWTGNTEAFF.